These 22 T cell receptor beta chains share one sample of origin, sequenced in a study of PD-L1 blockade in urothelial cancer. Profiled with immunoSEQ multiplex PCR; TCRdb holds only in-frame clones, not every one. Here the sample spans about 2,500 clones, about 39% being singletons. Material: tumor tissue, obtained before atezolizumab (anti-PD-L1) treatment. Source of these receptors: a man in his 60s with urothelial cancer.

The chain couples TRBV11-3 to TRBJ1-2; D perhaps matches TRBD1 (5 bases). Trimming removed 5 bases from V and 1 base from J, with 14 bases in between. In germline, CDR1 is SGHNT, CDR2 YENEEA. This CDR3 contains 15 residues. In DNA form, the CDR3 reads TGTGCCAGCAGCCCGTCCGGGGGTCTTAACTATGGCTACACCTTC. Amino acids: CASSPSGGLNYGYTF.

The V and J genes are TRBV12-5 and TRBJ2-3; 13 bases fit TRBD2. Germline trimming cut 3 bases from V and 1 base from J; bases unmatched to any gene: 1. The CDR3 totals 16 residues. The V gene's germline CDR1 is LGHNT and CDR2 FRNRAP. The CDR3 coding sequence is TGTGCTAGTGGTTTCGGACTAGCGGGGGGCACAGATACGCAGTATTTT. It yields the protein CASGFGLAGGTDTQYF.

The chain joins TRBV15 to TRBJ1-5; no clear D. This CDR3 comprises 16 residues. Germline loops: CDR1 LNHNV, CDR2 YYDKDF (reference sequence). V was pared by 8 bases and J by 0 bases, with 17 bases between. The CDR3 is CATSSWKRRSNQPQHF. DNA for the CDR3: TGTGCCACCTCCTCTTGGAAGAGGCGTAGCAATCAGCCCCAGCATTTT.

This chain joins TRBV28 and TRBJ2-3; D could derive from TRBD1 or TRBD2 (7 bases each). V was trimmed by 7 bases and J by 4 bases, leaving 15 bases between them. The germline V gene encodes CDR1 MDHEN and CDR2 SYDVKM. The CDR3 sequence is 14 residues long. CDR3 protein: CASTWGGGADTQYF. In DNA form, the CDR3 reads TGTGCCAGCACCTGGGGAGGGGGCGCAGATACGCAGTATTTT.

The chain couples TRBV28 to TRBJ1-2; possibly TRBD1 for D (5 bases). V lost 1 base and J 8 bases, leaving 17 bases between the germline ends. The CDR3 loop spans 15 amino acids. Germline V gene lookup returns CDR1 MDHEN and CDR2 SYDVKM. DNA for the CDR3: TGTGCCAGCAGTTTATTCCACCGGGGCCTCGGAGGCTACACCTTC. Its protein is CASSLFHRGLGGYTF.

The chain has TRBV19 and TRBJ1-1; TRBD1 might be the D (6 bases). Germline V gene lookup returns CDR1 LNHDA and CDR2 SQIVND (reference sequence). The length of the CDR3 is 14 residues. V gave up 0 bases and J gave up 3 bases, with 8 bases separating them. The CDR3 protein is CASSIDRGYTEAFF. The CDR3, as DNA: TGTGCCAGTAGTATAGACAGGGGCTACACTGAAGCTTTCTTT.

The CDR3 DNA reads TGTGCCAGCAGCGCGGGGGACCCCAATGAGCAGTTCTTC. Its protein product is CASSAGDPNEQFF. The genes are TRBV9 and TRBJ2-1; possible D gene TRBD2, 6 bases. V dropped 3 bases and J dropped 6 bases, with 10 bases sitting between them. The CDR3 length is 13 residues. The V gene's germline CDR1 is SGDLS and CDR2 YYNGEE.

This clone qualifies as large. The chain joins TRBV11-3 to TRBJ2-5; D ambiguous. Trimming took 5 bases from V and 5 from J, leaving 15 bases between them. The CDR3 runs 14 residues. The V gene's germline CDR1 is SGHNT and CDR2 YENEEA. The CDR3 coding sequence is TGTGCCAGCAGCCCAAGACCAGTGCAGGAGACCCAGTACTTC. Translating gives CASSPRPVQETQYF. The entire variable domain, with the rest obtained from reference TRBV11-3 and TRBJ2-5, is as follows: EAGVVQSPRYKIIEKKQPVAFWCNPISGHNTLYWYLQNLGQGPELLIRYENEEAVDDSQLPKDRFSAERLKGVDSTLKIQPAELGDSAVYLCASSPRPVQETQYFGPGTRLLVL.

The chain is built from TRBV18 and TRBJ2-7; tentatively, D is TRBD1 or TRBD2 (5 bases each). Germline V gene lookup returns CDR1 KGHSH and CDR2 LQKENI. V was shortened by 8 bases and J by 4 bases, with 18 bases between the two germline ends. This CDR3 has 14 residues. CDR3 sequence (DNA): TGTGCCAGCCGACGCCAGGGACGGTGGTACGAGCAGTACTTC. This encodes CASRRQGRWYEQYF.

The rearrangement links TRBV4-1 to TRBJ1-5, with D unclear. Looked up from germline, CDR1 is MGHRA and CDR2 is YSYEKL. Trimming removed 1 base at V and 5 bases at J, with 6 bases between. The CDR3 is 13 residues long. This CDR3 is CASSQGVDQPQHF. DNA for the CDR3: TGCGCCAGCAGCCAAGGGGTCGATCAGCCCCAGCATTTT.

This clone is labeled as medium-sized. The rearrangement uses TRBV11-3 and TRBJ2-7; 9 nucleotides agree with TRBD2. V gave up 4 bases and J gave up 3 bases; unmatched junction bases: 7. The CDR3 is made up of 15 amino acids. In germline, CDR1 is SGHNT, CDR2 YENEEA. CDR3 loop: CASSSTGTSIYEQYF. CDR3 coding DNA: TGTGCCAGCAGCTCCACCGGGACTAGCATCTACGAGCAGTACTTC.

This sequence joins TRBV28 and TRBJ1-1, with 7 nucleotides matching TRBD1. Trimming cost V 5 bases and J 3 bases; bases outside gene matches: 9. This CDR3 spans 15 amino acids. CDR1 is MDHEN, CDR2 SYDVKM, per germline. The CDR3 loop is CASSPRQGGDTEAFF. In DNA form, the CDR3 reads TGTGCCAGCAGTCCCCGACAGGGAGGAGACACTGAAGCTTTCTTT.

The genes are TRBV19 and TRBJ1-1, with 10 positions matching TRBD1. V trimming: 4 bases; J trimming: 5 bases; junction bases outside the gene matches: 7. The CDR3 length is 15 residues. The germline gives CDR1 LNHDA, CDR2 SQIVND (reference sequence). The CDR3 loop is CASSRADRGGTEAFF. The DNA of the CDR3 is TGTGCCAGTAGTAGGGCGGACAGGGGGGGAACTGAAGCTTTCTTT.

DNA of the CDR3: TGTGCCAGCAGCACAGGATCTAATTCACCCCTCCACTTT. This gives the protein CASSTGSNSPLHF. This chain links TRBV6-8 with TRBJ1-6; the D gene is possibly TRBD1 (5 bases). The CDR3 extends over 13 amino acids. Trimming took 6 bases from V and 6 from J, leaving 9 bases between them. Germline assignment: CDR1 MNHGY and CDR2 SAAAGT.

This clone turned up a few times. The gene calls are TRBV19 and TRBJ1-1, with a weak D call TRBD1 (6 bases). V was shortened by 1 base and J by 8 bases, with 14 bases between the two germline ends. The CDR3 length is 14 residues. The germline V gene encodes CDR1 LNHDA and CDR2 SQIVND (reference sequence). DNA of the CDR3: TGTGCCAGTAGTATAGGGACAGCCACTCTAGAAGCTTTCTTT. This codes for CASSIGTATLEAFF.

The V call is TRBV6-8, the J call TRBJ2-3; TRBD2 matches 9 bases. Germline V gene data show CDR1 as MNHGY and CDR2 as SAAAGT. CDR3 size: 18 residues. V lost 8 bases, J lost 0 bases, and 15 bases stayed unmatched. The CDR3 region has the DNA TGTGCCAGCCTTATAGGGTCTAGCGGGGCCCTTAGCACAGATACGCAGTATTTT. This encodes CASLIGSSGALSTDTQYF.

This clone has a handful of counts. This sequence joins TRBV11-3 and TRBJ1-1; the D gene is possibly TRBD1 (5 bases). The CDR3 sequence is 15 residues long. Germline V gives CDR1 SGHNT, CDR2 YENEEA. The ends were cut back, 3 bases at V and 4 bases at J, with 15 bases in the middle. The DNA for the CDR3 is TGTGCCAGCAGCTTTTGGCGGACGGGGGGCACTGAAGCTTTCTTT. Amino acids: CASSFWRTGGTEAFF.

This clone was counted a few times. This chain links TRBV6-8 with TRBJ1-2; maybe TRBD1 (5 bases). This CDR3 contains 14 residues. Trimming took off 5 bases at V and 3 bases at J, with 13 bases between the two ends. Germline assignment: CDR1 MNHGY and CDR2 SAAAGT. In DNA form, the CDR3 reads TGTGCCAGCAGTAATCCCGGGACGCACTATGGCTACACCTTC. Translation: CASSNPGTHYGYTF.

This clone was counted a few times. The V call is TRBV6-8, the J call TRBJ2-1; 9 positions match TRBD1. The junction had 6 bases not matched to a gene; V was cut back by 6 bases and J by 9 bases. Germline V gene data show CDR1 as MNHGY and CDR2 as SAAAGT. The CDR3 consists of 13 residues. CDR3 nucleotides: TGTGCCAGCAGGGGGACAGGGAGGGTTGAGCAGTTCTTC. This sequence encodes CASRGTGRVEQFF.

By sample fraction, this clone is medium-sized. The gene calls are TRBV11-3 and TRBJ1-1; TRBD1 agrees at 8 bases. CDR3 length: 14 residues. Unmatched junction bases numbered 5, after V lost 7 bases and J lost 1 base. CDR1 and CDR2 from the germline V gene are SGHNT and YENEEA. For the CDR3, the DNA is TGTGCCAGCAACCCAACAGGGGGGAACACTGAAGCTTTCTTT. It specifies CASNPTGGNTEAFF.

This clone turned up a few times. One end of the junction does not line up with germline, which may come from a read error. The genes are TRBV6-8 and TRBJ1-3; D gene unclear. Per germline, CDR1 MNHGY and CDR2 SAAAGT. The length of the CDR3 is 18 residues. The CDR3 bases are TGTGCCAGCAATTACTCCATAATGTGGGGTAGTTCTGGAAACACCATATATTTT. This encodes CASNYSIMWGSSGNTIYF.

V and J are TRBV9 and TRBJ2-3; 12 bases align to TRBD2. The germline V gene has CDR1 SGDLS and CDR2 YYNGEE. V lost 4 bases, J lost 1 base, and 1 base stayed unmatched. The CDR3 runs 15 residues. This CDR3 is CASSSSGGGTDTQYF. DNA of the CDR3: TGTGCCAGCAGCTCTAGCGGGGGGGGCACAGATACGCAGTATTTT.